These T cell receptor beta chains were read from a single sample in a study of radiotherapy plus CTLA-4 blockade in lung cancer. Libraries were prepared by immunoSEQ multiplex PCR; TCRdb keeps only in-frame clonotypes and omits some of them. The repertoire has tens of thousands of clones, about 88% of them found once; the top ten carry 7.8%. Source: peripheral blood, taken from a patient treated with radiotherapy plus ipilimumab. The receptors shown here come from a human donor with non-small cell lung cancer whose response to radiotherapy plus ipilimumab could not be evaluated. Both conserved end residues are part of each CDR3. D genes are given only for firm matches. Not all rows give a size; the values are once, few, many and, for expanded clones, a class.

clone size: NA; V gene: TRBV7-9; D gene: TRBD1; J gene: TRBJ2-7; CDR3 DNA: TGTGCCAGCAGCTTAGCGCACCACACCGGGACAGGCTCCTACGAGCAGTACTTC; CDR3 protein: CASSLAHHTGTGSYEQYF
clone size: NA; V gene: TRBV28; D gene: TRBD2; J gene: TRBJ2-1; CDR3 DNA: TGTGCCAGCGGGAGCGGGAGTGTTATAGGCAATGAGCAGTTCTTC; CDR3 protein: CASGSGSVIGNEQFF
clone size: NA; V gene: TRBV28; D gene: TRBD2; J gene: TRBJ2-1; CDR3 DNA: TGTGCCACCCCTGCTAGCGGGAGGGATGAGCAGTTCTTC; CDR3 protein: CATPASGRDEQFF
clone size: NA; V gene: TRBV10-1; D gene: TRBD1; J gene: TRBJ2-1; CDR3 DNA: TGCGCCAGCAGTGATTCAGGGGGCCGAGCTCGTGAGCAGTTCTTC; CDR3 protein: CASSDSGGRAREQFF
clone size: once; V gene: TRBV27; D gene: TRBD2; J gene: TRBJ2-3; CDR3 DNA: TGTGCCAGCAGTTTAGCAGCGGGGGGGCGAGTGGGAGATACGCAGTATTTT; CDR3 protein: CASSLAAGGRVGDTQYF
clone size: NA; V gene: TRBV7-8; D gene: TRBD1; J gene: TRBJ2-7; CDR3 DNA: TGTGCCAGCAGCTTAGGACAGGGGTTCACCTACGAGCAGTACTTC; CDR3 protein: CASSLGQGFTYEQYF
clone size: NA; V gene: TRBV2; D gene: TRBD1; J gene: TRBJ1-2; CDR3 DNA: TGTGCCAGCAGCATCGGACAGGGCGGAACGGGCTATGGCTACACCTTC; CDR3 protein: CASSIGQGGTGYGYTF
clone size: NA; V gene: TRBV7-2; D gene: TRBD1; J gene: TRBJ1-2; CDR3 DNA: TGTGCCAGCAGCTCAAGAGGACAGGGAGCTGGCTACACCTTC; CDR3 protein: CASSSRGQGAGYTF
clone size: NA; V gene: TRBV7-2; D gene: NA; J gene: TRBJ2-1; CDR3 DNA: TGTGCCAGCAGCCCCTCGTATGAGCAGTTCTTC; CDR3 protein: CASSPSYEQFF
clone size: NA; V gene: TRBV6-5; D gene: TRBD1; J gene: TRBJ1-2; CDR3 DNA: TGTGCCAGCAGTAGGGACAGGCAAAGTAACTATGGCTACACCTTC; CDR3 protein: CASSRDRQSNYGYTF
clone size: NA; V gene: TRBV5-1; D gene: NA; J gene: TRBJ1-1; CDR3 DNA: TGCGCCAGCAGCTCCTCTAATGAAGCTTTCTTT; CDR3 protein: CASSSSNEAFF
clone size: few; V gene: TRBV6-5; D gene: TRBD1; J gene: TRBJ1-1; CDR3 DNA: TGTGCCAGCAGTTCGAAGGACAGGGAAGCTTTCTTT; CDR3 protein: CASSSKDREAFF
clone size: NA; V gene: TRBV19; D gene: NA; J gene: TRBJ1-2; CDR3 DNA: TGTGCCAGTAGTATAGCGGTGTTAGCTAACTATGGCTACACCTTC; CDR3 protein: CASSIAVLANYGYTF
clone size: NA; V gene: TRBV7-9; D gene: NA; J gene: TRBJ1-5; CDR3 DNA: TGTGCCAGCAGCTTAGACGGAGGGCAGCCCCAGCATTTT; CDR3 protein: CASSLDGGQPQHF
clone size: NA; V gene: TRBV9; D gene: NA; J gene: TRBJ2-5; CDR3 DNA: TGTGCCAGCAGCCACCAGCCAGGGCCTCAAGAGACCCAGTACTTC; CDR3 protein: CASSHQPGPQETQYF
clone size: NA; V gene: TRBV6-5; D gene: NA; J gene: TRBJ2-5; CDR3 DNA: TGTGCCAGCAGCCGTTCAACGAATTCGGGAGAGACCCAGTACTTC; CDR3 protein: CASSRSTNSGETQYF
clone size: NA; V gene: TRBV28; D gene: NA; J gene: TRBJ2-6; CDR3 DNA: TGTGCCAGCAGGCGGAGTACTGGGGCCAACGTCCTGACTTTC; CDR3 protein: CASRRSTGANVLTF
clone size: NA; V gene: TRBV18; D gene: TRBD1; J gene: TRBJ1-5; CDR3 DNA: TGTGCCAGCTCACTTGACAGGGTCAGCGGTAATCAGCCCCAGCATTTT; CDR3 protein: CASSLDRVSGNQPQHF
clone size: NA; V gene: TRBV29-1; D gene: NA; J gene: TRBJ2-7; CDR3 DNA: TGCAGCGTTGAATGGGCGGACAGTCTCTACGAGCAGTACTTC; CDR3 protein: CSVEWADSLYEQYF
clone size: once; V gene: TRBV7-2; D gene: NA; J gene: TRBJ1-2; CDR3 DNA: TGTGCCAGCAGCTTAGGAGATTCCGGCTACACCTTC; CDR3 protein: CASSLGDSGYTF
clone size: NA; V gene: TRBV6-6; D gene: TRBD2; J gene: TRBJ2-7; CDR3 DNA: TGTGCCAGCAGTGCGGGACTAGCGGGGTCCTACGAGCAGTACTTC; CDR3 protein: CASSAGLAGSYEQYF
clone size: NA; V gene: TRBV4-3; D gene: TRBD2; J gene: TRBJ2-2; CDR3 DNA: TGCGCCAGCAGCCAAGGGGAGGCGGGGGGGCACACCGGGGAGCTGTTTTTT; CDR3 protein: CASSQGEAGGHTGELFF
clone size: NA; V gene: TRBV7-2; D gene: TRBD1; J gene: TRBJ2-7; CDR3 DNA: TGTGCCAGCAGCACCCGACAGGGCTACGAGCAGTACTTC; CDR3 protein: CASSTRQGYEQYF
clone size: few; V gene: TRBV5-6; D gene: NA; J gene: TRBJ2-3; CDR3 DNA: TGTGCCAGCAGCTTCTCTAGCACAGATACGCAGTATTTT; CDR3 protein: CASSFSSTDTQYF
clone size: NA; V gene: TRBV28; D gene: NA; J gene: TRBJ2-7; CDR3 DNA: TGTGCCAGCAGGGCTGGACAGTCACGACCGGGGTCCTACGAGCAGTACTTC; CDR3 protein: CASRAGQSRPGSYEQYF
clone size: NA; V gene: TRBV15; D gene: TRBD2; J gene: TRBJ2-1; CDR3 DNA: TGTGCCACCAGCAGAGCCTCTGGCGGGAGGGGTGGGAATGAGCAGTTCTTC; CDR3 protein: CATSRASGGRGGNEQFF
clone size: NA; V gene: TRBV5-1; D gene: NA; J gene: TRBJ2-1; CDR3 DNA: TGCGCCAGCAGCCCCCAGGGAATAGCCTACAATGAGCAGTTCTTC; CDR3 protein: CASSPQGIAYNEQFF
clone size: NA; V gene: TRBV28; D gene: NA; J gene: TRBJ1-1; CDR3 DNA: TGTGCCAGCAGCCTACAGGTGACCCTTGAAGCTTTCTTT; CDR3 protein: CASSLQVTLEAFF
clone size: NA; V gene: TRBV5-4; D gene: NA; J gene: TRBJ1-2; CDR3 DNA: TGTGCCAGCAGCCCGAACACAGGGAAGGTCAAGGATGGCTACACCTTC; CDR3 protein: CASSPNTGKVKDGYTF
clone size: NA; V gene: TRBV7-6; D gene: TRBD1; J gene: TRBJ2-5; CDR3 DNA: TGTGCCAGCAGCCAGGAAGCCCGGACAGGGGGCGGGAAGACCCAGTACTTC; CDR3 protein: CASSQEARTGGGKTQYF
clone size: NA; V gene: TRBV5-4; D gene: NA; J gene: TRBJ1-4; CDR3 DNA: TGTGCCAGCAGTCAAAAACAGGGTCCGGCTGAAAAACTGTTTTTT; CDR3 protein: CASSQKQGPAEKLFF
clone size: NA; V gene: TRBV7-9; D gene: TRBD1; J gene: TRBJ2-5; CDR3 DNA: TGTGCCAGCAGCTTAGGAGGACAGGGGAGAGAGACCCAGTACTTC; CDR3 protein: CASSLGGQGRETQYF
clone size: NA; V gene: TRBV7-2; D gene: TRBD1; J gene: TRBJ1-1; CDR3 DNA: TGTGCCAGCAGCGGACAGGGCTGGGGCACTGAAGCTTTCTTT; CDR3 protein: CASSGQGWGTEAFF
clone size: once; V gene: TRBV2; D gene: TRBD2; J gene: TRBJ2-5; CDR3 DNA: TGTGCCAGCAGTGAAGGCGGACTAGCGGGGGCGACCCAGTACTTC; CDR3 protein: CASSEGGLAGATQYF
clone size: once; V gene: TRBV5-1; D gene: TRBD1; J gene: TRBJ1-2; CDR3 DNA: TGCGCCAGCAGCCCCGGGACAGGGATCGGGGACTATGGCTACACCTTC; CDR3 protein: CASSPGTGIGDYGYTF
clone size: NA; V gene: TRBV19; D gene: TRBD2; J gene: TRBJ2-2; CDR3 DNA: TGTGCCAGTAAGGGACTAGCGGAATACCGGGAGCTGTTTTTT; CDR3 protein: CASKGLAEYRELFF
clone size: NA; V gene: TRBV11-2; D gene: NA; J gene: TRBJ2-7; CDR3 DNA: TGTGCCAGCAGCCTCCTTTACGAGCAGTACTTC; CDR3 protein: CASSLLYEQYF
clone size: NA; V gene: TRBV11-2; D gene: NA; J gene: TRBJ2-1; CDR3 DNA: TGTGCCAGCAGCTTACTTATGGGGGGCAATGAGCAGTTCTTC; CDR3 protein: CASSLLMGGNEQFF
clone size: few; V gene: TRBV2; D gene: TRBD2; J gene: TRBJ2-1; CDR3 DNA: TGTGCCAGCCTAGGACTAGCGGGAGTAATGAGGGATGAGCAGTTCTTC; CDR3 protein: CASLGLAGVMRDEQFF
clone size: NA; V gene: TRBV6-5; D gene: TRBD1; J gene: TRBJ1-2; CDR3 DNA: TGTGCCAGCAGTACAGGGGGCGCTGGCTACACCTTC; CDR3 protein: CASSTGGAGYTF
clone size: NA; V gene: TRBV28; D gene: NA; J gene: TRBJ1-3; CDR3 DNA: TGTGCCAGCAGTTTTGGGGCAGGAAACACCATATATTTT; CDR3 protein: CASSFGAGNTIYF
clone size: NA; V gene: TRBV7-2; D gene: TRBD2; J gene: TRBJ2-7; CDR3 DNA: TGTGCCAGCAGGGGGACTAGCGGGAGGGTTAGCGAGCAGTACTTC; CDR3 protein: CASRGTSGRVSEQYF
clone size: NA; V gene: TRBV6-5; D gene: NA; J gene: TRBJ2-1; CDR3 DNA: TGTGCCAGCAGTTACTCGGAGAGCTCCTACAATGAGCAGTTCTTC; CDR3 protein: CASSYSESSYNEQFF
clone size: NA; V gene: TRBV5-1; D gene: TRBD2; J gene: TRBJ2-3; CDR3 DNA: TGCGCCAGCAGCCGTGGGGCTAGCGGGCGCACAGATACGCAGTATTTT; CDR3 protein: CASSRGASGRTDTQYF
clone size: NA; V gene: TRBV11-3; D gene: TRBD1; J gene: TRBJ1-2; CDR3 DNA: TGTGCCAGCAGCTTACAGCGGGACAGGGCCAACCTTAACTATGGCTACACCTTC; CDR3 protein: CASSLQRDRANLNYGYTF
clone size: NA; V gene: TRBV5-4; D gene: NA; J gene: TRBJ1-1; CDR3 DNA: TGTGCCAGCAGCACGGGACAAATGAACACTGAAGCTTTCTTT; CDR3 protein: CASSTGQMNTEAFF
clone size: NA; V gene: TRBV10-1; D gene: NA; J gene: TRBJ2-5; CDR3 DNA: TGCGCCAGCAGTGAAAGTATAGGGGTCAGGGGATCCGGGGAGACCCAGTACTTC; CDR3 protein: CASSESIGVRGSGETQYF